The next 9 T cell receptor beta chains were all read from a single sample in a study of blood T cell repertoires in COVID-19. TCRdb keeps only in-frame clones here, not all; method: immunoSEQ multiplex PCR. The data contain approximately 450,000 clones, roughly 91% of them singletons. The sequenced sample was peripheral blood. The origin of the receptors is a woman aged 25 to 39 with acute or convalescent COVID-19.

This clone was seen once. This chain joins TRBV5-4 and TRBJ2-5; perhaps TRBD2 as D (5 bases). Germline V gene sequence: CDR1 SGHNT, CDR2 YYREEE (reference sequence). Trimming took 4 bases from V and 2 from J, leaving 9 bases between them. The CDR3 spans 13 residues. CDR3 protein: CASSRTRQETQYF. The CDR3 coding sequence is TGTGCCAGCAGCCGAACTAGACAAGAGACCCAGTACTTC.

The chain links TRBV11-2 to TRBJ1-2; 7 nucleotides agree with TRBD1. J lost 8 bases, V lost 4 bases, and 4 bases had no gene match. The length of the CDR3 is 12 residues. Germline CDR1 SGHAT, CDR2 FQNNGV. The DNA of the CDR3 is TGTGCCAGCAGCTCGTACAGGGGAGGCTACACCTTC. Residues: CASSSYRGGYTF.

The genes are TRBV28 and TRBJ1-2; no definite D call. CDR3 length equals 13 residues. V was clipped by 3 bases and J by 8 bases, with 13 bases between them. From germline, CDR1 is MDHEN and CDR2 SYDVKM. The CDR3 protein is CASSLAGSPGYTF. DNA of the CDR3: TGTGCCAGCAGTTTGGCGGGATCGCCCGGCTACACCTTC.

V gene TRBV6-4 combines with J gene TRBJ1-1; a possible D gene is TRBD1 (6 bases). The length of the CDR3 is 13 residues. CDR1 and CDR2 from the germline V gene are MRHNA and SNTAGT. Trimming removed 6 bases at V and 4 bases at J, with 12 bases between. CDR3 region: CASRQGLSTEAFF. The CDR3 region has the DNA TGTGCCAGCAGGCAGGGGCTTTCCACTGAAGCTTTCTTT.

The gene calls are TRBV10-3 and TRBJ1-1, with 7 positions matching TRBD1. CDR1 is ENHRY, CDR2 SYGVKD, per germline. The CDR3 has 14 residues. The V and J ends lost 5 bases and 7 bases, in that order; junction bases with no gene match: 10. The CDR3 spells CAISPSGGTDEAFF. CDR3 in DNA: TGTGCCATCAGTCCGAGCGGGGGGACAGATGAAGCTTTCTTT.

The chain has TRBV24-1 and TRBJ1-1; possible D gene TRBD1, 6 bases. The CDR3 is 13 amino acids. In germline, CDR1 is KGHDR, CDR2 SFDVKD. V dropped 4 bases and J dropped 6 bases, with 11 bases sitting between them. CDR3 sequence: CATSETGKSEAFF. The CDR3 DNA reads TGTGCCACCAGTGAAACAGGGAAATCTGAAGCTTTCTTT.

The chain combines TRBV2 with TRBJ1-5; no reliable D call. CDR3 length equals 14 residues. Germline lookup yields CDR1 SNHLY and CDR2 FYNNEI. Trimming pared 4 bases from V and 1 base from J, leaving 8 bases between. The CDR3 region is CASSGLQSNQPQHF. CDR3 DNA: TGTGCCAGCAGTGGCTTACAGAGCAATCAGCCCCAGCATTTT.

The CDR3 reads CASSPQNRGRIMNEQFF. The CDR3 DNA reads as TGTGCCAGCTCACCACAAAACAGGGGGCGCATTATGAATGAGCAGTTCTTC. The chain has TRBV18 and TRBJ2-1; 9 bases match TRBD1. CDR1 KGHSH and CDR2 LQKENI come from the germline V gene. The J segment lost 7 bases and the V segment lost 1 base, leaving 11 bases of the junction unmatched. The CDR3 is made up of 17 amino acids. The full variable domain, its missing parts supplied by reference TRBV18 and TRBJ2-1, is NAGVMQNPRHLVRRRGQEARLRCSPMKGHSHVYWYRQLPEEGLKFMVYLQKENIIDESGMPKERFSAEFPKEGPSILRIQQVVRGDSAAYFCASSPQNRGRIMNEQFFGPGTRLTVL.

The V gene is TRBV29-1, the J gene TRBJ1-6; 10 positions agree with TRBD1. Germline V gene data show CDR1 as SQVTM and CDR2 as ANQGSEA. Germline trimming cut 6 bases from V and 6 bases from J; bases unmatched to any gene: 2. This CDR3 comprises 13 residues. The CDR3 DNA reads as TGCAGCGTCCGGGACAGGGGTAATTCACCCCTCCACTTT. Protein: CSVRDRGNSPLHF.